These T cell receptor beta chains were read from a single sample in a study of Graves' ophthalmopathy and Graves' hyperthyroidism. TCRdb used MiXCR to reprocess the multiplex PCR reads, holding one entry per CDR3 protein. The data hold 300,000 to 400,000 distinct CDR3 sequences, with approximately 17% observed a single time. The material sequenced was peripheral blood. The receptors shown here come from an adult woman with stable Graves' hyperthyroidism. CDR3s include the opening cysteine and the closing phenylalanine or tryptophan. Each record gives: CDR3 protein, CDR3 DNA, clone size, J gene, D gene, V gene. A D gene is named only where the DNA matches it firmly. Size is omitted from some rows. Given values are once, few, many or a class for expanded clones.

CDR3: CASSPVGFYGYTF
DNA: TGTGCCAGCAGCCCGGTCGGGTTTTATGGCTACACCTTC
size: .
J: TRBJ1-2
D: .
V: TRBV6-1

CDR3: CASSLGQGGRSPLHF
DNA: TGTGCCAGCAGTCTGGGACAGGGCGGTCGCTCACCCCTCCACTTT
size: .
J: TRBJ1-6
D: TRBD1
V: TRBV6-1

CDR3: CASSAPGQGIYEQYF
DNA: TGTGCCAGCAGCGCACCGGGACAGGGAATTTACGAGCAGTACTTC
size: many
J: TRBJ2-7
D: TRBD1
V: TRBV12-3/TRBV12-4

CDR3: CSVEWETQYF
DNA: TGCAGCGTTGAATGGGAGACCCAGTACTTC
size: many
J: TRBJ2-5
D: .
V: TRBV29-1

CDR3: CSVRSGSAGNTIYF
DNA: TGCAGTGTCAGATCCGGGAGTGCTGGAAACACCATATATTTT
size: .
J: TRBJ1-3
D: .
V: TRBV20-1

CDR3: CASSQADLPTELFF
DNA: TGTGCCAGCAGCCAAGCAGACCTGCCGACCGAGCTGTTTTTT
size: many
J: TRBJ2-2
D: .
V: TRBV14

CDR3: CASSLATGANTEAFF
DNA: TGCGCCAGCAGCTTGGCCACAGGGGCGAACACTGAAGCTTTCTTT
size: .
J: TRBJ1-1
D: TRBD1
V: TRBV5-1

CDR3: CAISDGERSVMAQYF
DNA: TGTGCCATCAGTGACGGAGAACGCTCGGTGATGGCCCAGTACTTC
size: many
J: TRBJ2-5
D: .
V: TRBV10-3

CDR3: CSAPIREQYF
DNA: TGCAGTGCTCCCATACGAGAGCAGTACTTC
size: many
J: TRBJ2-7
D: .
V: TRBV20-1

CDR3: CASRPPDQPQHF
DNA: TGTGCCAGCAGGCCCCCAGATCAGCCCCAGCATTTT
size: many
J: TRBJ1-5
D: .
V: TRBV28

CDR3: CASSLDSSGYTEAFF
DNA: TGCGCCAGCAGCTTGGATTCCTCCGGCTACACTGAAGCTTTCTTT
size: many
J: TRBJ1-1
D: .
V: TRBV5-1

CDR3: CASSYSGTPAYEQYF
DNA: TGTGCCAGCAGTTACTCCGGGACGCCCGCCTACGAGCAGTACTTC
size: many
J: TRBJ2-7
D: .
V: TRBV6-2/TRBV6-3